The following is a TCR beta chain sequence with its context. Its antigen is not known. Germline loops: CDR1 LNHNV, CDR2 YYDKDF (reference sequence). This CDR3 contains 15 residues. V lost 5 bases to trimming and J lost 4 bases; unmatched junction nucleotides: 10. The sample is drawn from a study of cytomegalovirus exposure and HLA in healthy donors. Study-wide background: Most genotyped donors, around 86% of more than 300, had Caucasian-associated genetic ancestry. Study findings and constraints: HLA allele associations emerged for around 15,000 TCR beta sequences in a later analysis, at 0.05 false discovery rate.

It was with 60 Vbeta and 13 Jbeta primers that the PCR ran. Sequenced by immunoSEQ multiplex PCR; TCRdb stores in-frame clones only, minus some. The data contain 150,000 to 200,000 clones, almost 80% of them singletons. Nominal health characterized the donors when sampled, though unrecorded immune exposures were likely. The chain employs TRBV15 and TRBJ1-1, with TRBD1 matching over 7 bases. The receptor's source is a man aged 50 to 60 in good health and CMV-seropositive. Sequenced: PBMCs. The CDR3 region has the DNA TGTGCCACCAGCCGAAAAGCGGCAGGGGGCACTGAAGCTTTCTTT. Its translation: CATSRKAAGGTEAFF.